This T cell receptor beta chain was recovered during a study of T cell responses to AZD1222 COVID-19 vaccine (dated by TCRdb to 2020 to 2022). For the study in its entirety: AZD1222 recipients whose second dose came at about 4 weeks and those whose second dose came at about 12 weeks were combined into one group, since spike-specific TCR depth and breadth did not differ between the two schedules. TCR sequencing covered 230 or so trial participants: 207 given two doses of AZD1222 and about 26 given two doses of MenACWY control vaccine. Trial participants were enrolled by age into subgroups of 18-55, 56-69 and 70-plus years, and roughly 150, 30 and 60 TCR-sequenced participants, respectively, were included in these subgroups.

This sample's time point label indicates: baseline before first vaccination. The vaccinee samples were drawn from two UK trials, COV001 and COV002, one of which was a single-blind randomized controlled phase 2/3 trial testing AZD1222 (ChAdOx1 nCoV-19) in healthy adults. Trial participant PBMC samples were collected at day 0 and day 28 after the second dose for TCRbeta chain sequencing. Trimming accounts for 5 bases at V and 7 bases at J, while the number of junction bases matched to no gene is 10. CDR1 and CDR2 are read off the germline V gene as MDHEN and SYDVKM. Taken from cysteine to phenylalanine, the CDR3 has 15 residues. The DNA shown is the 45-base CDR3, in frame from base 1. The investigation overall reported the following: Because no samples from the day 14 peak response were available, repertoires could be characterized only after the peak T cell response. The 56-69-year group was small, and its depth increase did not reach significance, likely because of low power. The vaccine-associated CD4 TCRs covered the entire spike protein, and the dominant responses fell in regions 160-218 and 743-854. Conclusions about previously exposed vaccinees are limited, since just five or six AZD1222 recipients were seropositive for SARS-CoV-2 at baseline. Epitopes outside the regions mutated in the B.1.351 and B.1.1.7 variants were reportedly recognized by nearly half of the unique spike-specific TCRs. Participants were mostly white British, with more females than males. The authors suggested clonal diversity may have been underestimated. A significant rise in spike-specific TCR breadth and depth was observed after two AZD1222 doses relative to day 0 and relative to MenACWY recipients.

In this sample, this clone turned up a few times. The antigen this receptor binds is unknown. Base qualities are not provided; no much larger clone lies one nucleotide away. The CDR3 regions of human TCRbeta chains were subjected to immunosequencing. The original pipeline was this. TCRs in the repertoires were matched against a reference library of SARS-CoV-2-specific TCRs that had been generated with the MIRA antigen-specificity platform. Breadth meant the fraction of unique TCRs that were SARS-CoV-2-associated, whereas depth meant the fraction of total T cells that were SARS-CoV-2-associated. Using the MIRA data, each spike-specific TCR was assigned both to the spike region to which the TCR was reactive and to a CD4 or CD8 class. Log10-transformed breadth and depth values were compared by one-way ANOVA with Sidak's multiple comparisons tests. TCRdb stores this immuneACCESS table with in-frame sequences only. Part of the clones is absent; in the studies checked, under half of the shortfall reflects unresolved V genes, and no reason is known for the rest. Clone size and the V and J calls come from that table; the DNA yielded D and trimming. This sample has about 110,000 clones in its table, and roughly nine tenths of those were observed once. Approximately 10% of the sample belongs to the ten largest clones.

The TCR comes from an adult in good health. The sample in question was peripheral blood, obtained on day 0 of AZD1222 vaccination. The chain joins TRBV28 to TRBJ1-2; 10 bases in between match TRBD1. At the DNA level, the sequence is TGTGCCAGCAGTCCGCCCAGACAGGGGGCTGCTGGCTACACCTTC. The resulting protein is CASSPPRQGAAGYTF.